This TCR beta chain came from a study of T-cell memory formation after mild COVID-19. Overall study context: TCR clusters were mostly donor specific.

Barcoded TCR alpha and TCR beta cDNA libraries with UMIs came from 5'RACE using constant-segment primers. TCRdb independently ran MiXCR on the 5' RACE reads; one entry per CDR3 protein. The table records 40,000 to 55,000 distinct CDR3 sequences, 7.3% of them present only once. As for this clonotype: Its antigen is unknown.

Study findings and constraints: Clones that contracted from day 15 to 85 had balanced CD4/CD8; later expanders were CD4+ biased.

The source is a man aged 18 to 29 who had mild COVID-19 (a few samples of this study predate the infection). Cell type and time point are not known. The sample consisted of PBMCs or a T cell subset sorted from them (not recorded which).

The CDR3 region is CASSQDSSLGAQYF. DNA of the CDR3: TGTGCCAGCAGCCAAGACTCGAGCCTAGGGGCCCAGTACTTC. The V call is TRBV7-9, the J call TRBJ2-5; D is perhaps TRBD1 (5 bases). The germline CDR1 and CDR2 sequences are SEHNR and FQNEAQ (reference sequence). The V end was cut by 5 bases, the J end by 9 bases, with 19 bases between. The CDR3 runs to 14 residues.